Below, 26 T cell receptor beta chains from the same sample are listed, as sequenced in a study of patients and donors after allogeneic stem cell transplantation. TCRdb re-derived calls from the RT-PCR reads in MiXCR, one entry per CDR3 protein. The repertoire includes 150,000 to 200,000 distinct CDR3 sequences, about 29% of them detected once, and about 3.3% sits in the top ten. The material sequenced was blood, either unsorted or a sorted T cell fraction (not recorded which). The receptors here all came from a human donor who was either an allogeneic HSCT recipient or a stem cell or donor lymphocyte infusion donor (not recorded which). It is not recorded whose cells these are; they may come from a transplant donor.

This clonotype was recorded many times. This sequence joins TRBV6-5 and TRBJ1-6; D uncertain. CDR3 size: 13 residues. V shed 2 bases and J shed 8 bases, with 7 bases lying between them. Germline CDR1 reads MNHEY; CDR2 reads SVGAGI. DNA of the CDR3: TGTGCCAGCAGTTACGCCCGGGATTCACCCCTCCACTTT. Protein sequence: CASSYARDSPLHF.

This clonotype was seen only a few times. The rearrangement uses TRBV28 and TRBJ2-1; D perhaps matches TRBD2 (5 bases). The CDR3 spans 14 residues. Deletions cut 6 bases from V and 1 base from J, with 10 bases between. Germline CDR1 MDHEN, CDR2 SYDVKM. The CDR3 DNA reads as TGTGCCAGCAGCCCAGCGGATTCCTACAATGAGCAGTTCTTC. This gives the protein CASSPADSYNEQFF.

The rearrangement uses TRBV11-3 and TRBJ2-7; D assignment may be TRBD1 or TRBD2 (5 bases each). With 5 bases removed from V and 0 bases from J, the gap between germline ends came to 8 bases. The CDR3 covers 13 residues. Germline values: CDR1 SGHNT, CDR2 YENEEA. The chain's CDR3 is CASSPRGSYEQYF. The CDR3 nucleotides read TGTGCCAGCAGCCCGAGGGGCTCCTACGAGCAGTACTTC.

This clonotype was detected only a few times. The J gene is TRBJ2-7, the V gene TRBV6-5; D is unresolved. Germline CDR1 reads MNHEY; CDR2 reads SVGAGI. Trimming cost V 0 bases and J 3 bases, with 9 bases left between them. This CDR3 region has 14 residues. CDR3 region: CASSYSTGGYEQYF. The CDR3 DNA reads as TGTGCCAGCAGTTACTCTACGGGCGGCTACGAGCAGTACTTC.

The genes are TRBV6-4 and TRBJ2-1; perhaps TRBD2 as D (6 bases). Germline V CDR1 and CDR2: MRHNA, SNTAGT. This CDR3 has 15 residues. With 3 bases removed from V and 4 bases from J, the gap between germline ends came to 13 bases. CDR3 in DNA: TGTGCCAGCAGTGAGTTCGGGACTCAATACAATGAGCAGTTCTTC. It codes for CASSEFGTQYNEQFF.

The CDR3 bases are TGTGCCAGCAGCGGAACGGGGCGGGATGAGCAGTTCTTC. This gives the protein CASSGTGRDEQFF. The gene calls are TRBV7-3 and TRBJ2-1; D may correspond to TRBD1 or TRBD2 (5 bases each). The V end was cut by 5 bases, the J end by 8 bases, with 13 bases between. Germline values: CDR1 SGHTA, CDR2 FQGTGA. The CDR3 is made up of 13 amino acids. The full variable domain, with the rest looked up from reference TRBV7-3 and TRBJ2-1, is GAGVSQTPSNKVTEKGKYVELRCDPISGHTALYWYRQSLGQGPEFLIYFQGTGAADDSGLPNDRFFAVRPEGSVSTLKIQRTERGDSAVYLCASSGTGRDEQFFGPGTRLTVL.

The rearrangement uses TRBV29-1 and TRBJ2-3; weak D call: TRBD2 (5 bases). Trimming left V 7 bases short and J 2 bases short, with 13 bases between. Per germline, CDR1 SQVTM and CDR2 ANQGSEA. This CDR3 is built from 13 residues. The CDR3 sequence: CSAAGGLTDTQYF. The CDR3 DNA follows: TGCAGCGCTGCGGGCGGACTCACAGATACGCAGTATTTT.

The chain couples TRBV5-6 to TRBJ2-7; D perhaps matches TRBD2 (6 bases). The DNA end is a closer match to TRBJ2-1, so the J assignment may be wrong. Germline V gene sequence: CDR1 SGHDT, CDR2 YYEEEE. The CDR3 runs to 16 residues. The CDR3 bases are TGTGCCAGCAGCTTGGCCGATGGGGGGATATACAATGAGCAGTTCTTC. Translating gives CASSLADGGIYNEQFF.

The chain joins TRBV7-9 to TRBJ2-7, with D possibly TRBD2 on 5 matching bases. The length of the CDR3 is 14 residues. V was clipped by 3 bases and J by 3 bases, with 12 bases between them. Germline CDR1 reads SEHNR; CDR2 reads FQNEAQ (reference sequence). The CDR3 reads CASSFEERYYEQYF. DNA of the CDR3: TGTGCCAGCAGCTTCGAAGAGCGGTACTACGAGCAGTACTTC.

This chain joins TRBV20-1 and TRBJ1-5, with D unclear. Germline V gene data show CDR1 as DFQATT and CDR2 as SNEGSKA (reference sequence). V was pared by 6 bases and J by 3 bases, with 9 bases between. This CDR3 comprises 12 residues. The CDR3 sequence is CSAFDNNQPQHF. The CDR3 nucleotides read TGCAGTGCCTTTGACAACAATCAGCCCCAGCATTTT.

The J gene is TRBJ2-7, the V gene TRBV6-2 or TRBV6-3, with 13 bases lining up with TRBD2. In germline, CDR1 is MNHEY, CDR2 SVGEGT. V dropped 5 bases and J dropped 5; count of bases not matched to a gene: 6. The CDR3 is made up of 15 amino acids. In DNA form, the CDR3 reads TGTGCCAGCAGTCCCCTCGGACTAGCGGGAGACGAGCAGTACTTC. This codes for CASSPLGLAGDEQYF.

This clonotype is a singleton in its sample. The chain couples TRBV4-1 to TRBJ2-1, with D maybe TRBD1 (6 bases). V was cut by 4 bases and J by 9 bases, with 13 bases left in between. CDR1 and CDR2 (germline): MGHRA, YSYEKL. This CDR3 region has 13 residues. The CDR3 here is CASSPTRGTEQFF. CDR3 DNA: TGCGCCAGCAGCCCGACGAGGGGGACTGAGCAGTTCTTC.

The chain couples TRBV10-3 to TRBJ2-1; 10 nucleotides agree with TRBD1. With V trimmed by 4 bases and J by 8 bases, 8 bases remained unmatched. CDR3 size: 15 residues. Looked up from germline, CDR1 is ENHRY and CDR2 is SYGVKD. The CDR3 coding sequence is TGTGCCATCAGTGCACCGGGACAGGGGAGGGATGAGCAGTTCTTC. Translating it yields CAISAPGQGRDEQFF.

This clonotype showed up just a few times. The chain recombines TRBV5-1 with TRBJ2-6; possibly TRBD2 for D (5 bases). Germline assignment: CDR1 SGHRS and CDR2 YFSETQ. Trimming took off 10 bases at V and 2 bases at J, with 13 bases between the two ends. The CDR3 loop spans 14 amino acids. The CDR3 sequence is CACEKGAGANVLTF. CDR3 DNA: TGCGCCTGTGAAAAGGGAGCTGGGGCCAACGTCCTGACTTTC.

This chain joins TRBV19 and TRBJ1-1; no clear D. The CDR3 spans 14 residues. The germline V and J ends were trimmed by 4 bases and 5 bases, with 14 bases remaining between them. Germline V lookup: CDR1 LNHDA, CDR2 SQIVND (reference sequence). CDR3 sequence: CASSRRLSGTEAFF. Here the CDR3 DNA reads TGTGCCAGTAGTAGAAGATTGTCGGGTACTGAAGCTTTCTTT.

V and J are TRBV4-3 and TRBJ2-3; 7 positions agree with TRBD2. The length of the CDR3 is 18 residues. CDR1 and CDR2 from the germline V gene are LGHNA and YSLEER. V lost 1 base, J lost 4 bases, and 14 bases stayed unmatched. DNA for the CDR3: TGCGCCAGCAGCCAAGGGGACCCGGGACTACAGTTCGCAGATACGCAGTATTTT. Protein sequence: CASSQGDPGLQFADTQYF.

This chain connects TRBV4-3 to TRBJ2-2, with D perhaps TRBD1 (5 bases). The V gene lost 4 bases and the J gene lost 6 bases, with 15 bases spanning the gap. Germline assignment: CDR1 LGHNA and CDR2 YSLEER. This CDR3 has 15 residues. DNA for the CDR3: TGCGCCAGCAGCCTTACCTCAGGGCGGCCCGGGGAGCTGTTTTTT. Translating it yields CASSLTSGRPGELFF.

V and J are TRBV4-3 and TRBJ2-1; TRBD2 matches at 8 bases. This CDR3 has 15 residues. CDR1 and CDR2 from the germline V gene are LGHNA and YSLEER. The junction had 9 bases not matched to a gene; V was cut back by 4 bases and J by 7 bases. CDR3 residues: CASSPFGAGGNEQFF. The CDR3 DNA sequence: TGCGCCAGCAGCCCGTTCGGGGCGGGAGGTAATGAGCAGTTCTTC.

V is TRBV7-3 and J is TRBJ2-3; D uncertain. V was shortened by 1 base and J by 1 base, with 9 bases between the two germline ends. CDR3 length equals 15 residues. Looked up from germline, CDR1 is SGHTA and CDR2 is FQGTGA. CDR3 sequence (DNA): TGTGCCAGCAGCTTAATGAATACTGGCACAGATACGCAGTATTTT. As protein: CASSLMNTGTDTQYF.

This chain uses TRBV20-1 with TRBJ2-3; D possibly corresponds to TRBD2 (5 bases). V was pared by 3 bases and J by 3 bases, with 13 bases between. This CDR3 is built from 14 residues. Germline V gene sequence: CDR1 DFQATT, CDR2 SNEGSKA (reference sequence). The CDR3 is CSARDPRGTDTQYF. The CDR3 DNA follows: TGCAGTGCTAGGGACCCCCGAGGGACAGATACGCAGTATTTT.

CDR3 sequence: CASSQGQTDEQFF. In DNA form, the CDR3 reads TGTGCCAGCAGCCAGGGCCAGACAGATGAGCAGTTCTTC. The chain carries TRBV3-1 and TRBJ2-1; D perhaps matches TRBD1 (5 bases). Trimming pared 3 bases from V and 8 bases from J, leaving 11 bases between. The length of the CDR3 is 13 residues. Germline V gives CDR1 LGHDT, CDR2 YNNKEL (reference sequence).

J is TRBJ2-1 and V is TRBV20-1; 9 bases map to TRBD2. J gave up 3 bases and V 2 bases, and 5 bases lay outside the gene matches. Per the germline V gene, CDR1 is DFQATT and CDR2 is SNEGSKA (reference sequence). The CDR3 contains 15 residues. CDR3 DNA: TGCAGTGCTAGACCAAGCGGGAGGATCTACAATGAGCAGTTCTTC. Translation: CSARPSGRIYNEQFF.

V is TRBV4-2 and J is TRBJ1-4, with D tentatively TRBD1 (5 bases). With 0 bases removed from V and 4 bases from J, the gap between germline ends came to 15 bases. Germline CDR1 LGHNA, CDR2 YNFKEQ. The CDR3 totals 17 residues. The CDR3 is CASSQEVPGGINEKLFF. The CDR3 nucleotides are TGTGCCAGCAGCCAAGAGGTACCCGGGGGAATTAATGAAAAACTGTTTTTT.

V gene TRBV5-1 combines with J gene TRBJ2-1; D could derive from TRBD1 or TRBD2 (5 bases each). Trimming stripped 1 base from V and 7 bases from J, with 15 bases between. CDR1 and CDR2 from the germline V gene are SGHRS and YFSETQ. The CDR3 totals 15 residues. CDR3 sequence (DNA): TGCGCCAGCAGCTTGTGGAATGGGGGTACTAATGAGCAGTTCTTC. This gives the protein CASSLWNGGTNEQFF.

The CDR3 nucleotides are TGTGCCAGCAGCTACCATAGCGGAGCCGGGCCCTACAATGAGCAGTTCTTC. Amino acids: CASSYHSGAGPYNEQFF. The chain has TRBV13 and TRBJ2-1, with D maybe TRBD2 (6 bases). Germline V gives CDR1 PRHDT, CDR2 FYEKMQ (reference sequence). Trimming left V 4 bases short and J 2 bases short, with 18 bases between. The CDR3 consists of 17 residues. Full variable domain (missing parts from reference TRBV13 and TRBJ2-1): AAGVIQSPRHLIKEKRETATLKCYPIPRHDTVYWYQQGPGQDPQFLISFYEKMQSDKGSIPDRFSAQQFSDYHSELNMSSLELGDSALYFCASSYHSGAGPYNEQFFGPGTRLTVL.

There are many counts of this clonotype. The chain employs TRBV11-2 and TRBJ2-3; 12 bases map to TRBD2. The CDR3 is made up of 15 amino acids. The V and J ends lost 5 bases and 4 bases, in that order; junction bases with no gene match: 4. Looked up from germline, CDR1 is SGHAT and CDR2 is FQNNGV. CDR3 coding DNA: TGTGCCAGCAGCCACGGACTAGCGGGGTCAGATACGCAGTATTTT. It specifies CASSHGLAGSDTQYF.